This T cell receptor (beta chain) was obtained from a study of preoperative IRX-2 immunotherapy in early breast cancer. Method: immunoSEQ multiplex PCR; TCRdb's copy keeps in-frame clones and lacks some. This table has around 34,000 clones, around 86% appearing once. Treatment: preoperative locoregional IRX-2 cytokine immunotherapy. This phase Ib study tested locoregional IRX-2 cytokine immunotherapy given before surgery. Trimming at V came to 3 bases and at J to 8 bases, leaving 6 bases not matched to a gene. The CDR3 sequence is 14 residues long. The germline V gene has CDR1 MDHEN and CDR2 SYDVKM. The gene calls are TRBV28 and TRBJ2-1, with 8 bases aligning to TRBD1. The sample consisted of lymph node tissue, taken from a patient treated with IRX-2 immunotherapy. The origin of this receptor is a human donor with breast cancer. The DNA of the CDR3 is TGTGCCAGCAGTTTGTTGACAGGGGCAGATGAGCAGTTCTTC. Translated, it gives CASSLLTGADEQFF.